This T cell receptor beta chain was recovered during a study of blood T cell repertoires in COVID-19. Looking at the study overall: T cells, B-cell-depleted T cells, or PBMCs provided the cDNA or gDNA that served as material.

Participants were aged about 18 to 89 years, lived in 24 US areas, and enrolled virtually. Which cohort a participant joined came from the clinical history participants gave. Germline CDR1 reads LNHDA; CDR2 reads SQIVND (reference sequence). The ends were cut back, 4 bases at V and 2 bases at J, with 6 bases in the middle. This CDR3 contains 14 residues. Authors' methods: Estimation of nucleated cell counts was performed using reference gene primer amplification. Repertoires were generated with immunoSEQ multiplex PCR, while TCRdb's copy carries only in-frame clones and drops some. The V and J calls and clone size come from that table; D and trimming were worked out from the DNA. The sample records under 200,000 clones, about 88% being singletons.

Sequencing was performed on PBMCs or T cells enriched from blood (not recorded which). The chain employs TRBV19 and TRBJ1-6, with D possibly being TRBD1 (6 bases). The origin of this receptor is a woman in her thirties or forties in a cohort exposed to, infected with or recovered from COVID-19 (not recorded which). The DNA of the CDR3 is TGTGCCAGTAGTACAGGGGCCTATAATTCACCCCTCCACTTT. It codes for CASSTGAYNSPLHF.